Reported below is one T cell receptor (beta chain). The data are from a study of memory CD4+ T cells and cytomegalovirus serostatus. V lost 3 bases and J 1 base, leaving 13 bases between the germline ends. The CDR3 has 16 amino acids. CDR1 SGDLS and CDR2 YYNGEE come from the germline V gene. Single viable CD3+CD4+CD8-CD45RO+ cells were sorted as the memory CD4+ T cells. Method: immunoSEQ multiplex PCR; TCRdb's copy keeps in-frame clones and lacks some. The sample yields about 45,000 clones, approximately 78% seen once. This TCR was sampled from an adult in good health and CMV-seronegative. The sequenced sample consisted of memory CD4+ T cells from blood. V and J are TRBV9 and TRBJ1-4; D might be TRBD1 (5 bases). DNA for the CDR3: TGTGCCAGCAGCGCCAAAGGACAACTAACTAATGAAAAACTGTTTTTT. Amino acids: CASSAKGQLTNEKLFF.